One sample yielded the 16 T cell receptor beta chains listed below, sequenced in a study of blood T cell repertoires in COVID-19. The data were produced by immunoSEQ multiplex PCR, yet TCRdb's version contains in-frame clones alone and is incomplete. Altogether roughly 280,000 clones are present, roughly 90% being singletons, with the ten largest covering 10% to 12%. The sample consisted of peripheral blood. Every receptor here comes from a woman aged 25 to 45 with COVID-19, enrolled during active disease.

This chain joins TRBV25-1 and TRBJ1-4, with D possibly being TRBD1 (5 bases). The CDR3 is made up of 14 amino acids. Germline CDR1 reads MGHDK; CDR2 reads SYGVNS. V was clipped by 8 bases and J by 5 bases, with 15 bases between them. CDR3 DNA: TGTGCCAGCTGGGGATGGGGCGGCAATGAAAAACTGTTTTTT. It encodes CASWGWGGNEKLFF.

This clone was seen a handful of times. The sample carries other DNA sequences with the same CDR3. This chain connects TRBV9 to TRBJ2-5, with TRBD2 matching over 8 bases. The CDR3 extends over 14 amino acids. CDR1 SGDLS and CDR2 YYNGEE come from the germline V gene. V shed 4 bases, J shed 5 bases, and the junction held 7 bases outside the gene matches. CDR3 bases: TGTGCCAGCAGCCCCACGGGAGGGGGTGAGACCCAGTACTTC. Protein sequence: CASSPTGGGETQYF.

This clone was observed a single time. As DNA, the CDR3 is TGTGCCAGCAGCGTAGCGCAGGACAGGGCCAACACCGGGGAGCTGTTTTTT. Protein sequence: CASSVAQDRANTGELFF. The chain combines TRBV9 with TRBJ2-2, with 8 bases lining up with TRBD1. The CDR3 length is 17 residues. CDR1 SGDLS and CDR2 YYNGEE come from the germline V gene. Trimming removed 0 bases from V and 2 bases from J; junction bases left unmatched: 6.

Of note for this clone: Compared with germline, one end of the junction differs, possibly owing to a read error. The chain combines TRBV5-1 with TRBJ1-1; 7 nucleotides match TRBD1. CDR3 length equals 14 residues. From germline, CDR1 is SGHRS and CDR2 YFSETQ. The CDR3 region is CASSSKQGNAEAFF. The CDR3 DNA reads TGCGCCAGCAGCTCCAAACAGGGGAACGCTGAAGCTTTCTTT.

The chain links TRBV19 to TRBJ2-3; possibly TRBD1 for D (6 bases). Trimming left V 5 bases short and J 5 bases short, with 11 bases between. Germline CDR1 is LNHDA and CDR2 is SQIVND (reference sequence). The CDR3 contains 13 residues. CDR3 coding DNA: TGTGCCAGTAGTCCATACAGGGAAGATACGCAGTATTTT. Its protein product is CASSPYREDTQYF. Complete variable domain (other parts from reference TRBV19 and TRBJ2-3): DGGITQSPKYLFRKEGQNVTLSCEQNLNHDAMYWYRQDPGQGLRLIYYSQIVNDFQKGDIAEGYSVSREKKESFPLTVTSAQKNPTAFYLCASSPYREDTQYFGPGTRLTVL.

The V call is TRBV7-3, the J call TRBJ2-1; D is possibly TRBD2 (6 bases). The CDR3 extends over 15 amino acids. Germline V CDR1 and CDR2: SGHTA, FQGTGA. V lost 5 bases to trimming and J lost 5 bases, with 16 bases between them. CDR3 in DNA: TGTGCCAGCAGCACATCGGGACTTTCGAACAATGAGCAGTTCTTC. Residues: CASSTSGLSNNEQFF.

This chain connects TRBV3-1 (or the pseudogene TRBV3-2) to TRBJ2-3, with D unresolved. Germline loops: CDR1 LGHDT, CDR2 YNNKEL (reference sequence). The CDR3 contains 14 residues. V was trimmed by 4 bases and J by 1 base, leaving 9 bases between them. The CDR3 DNA reads as TGTGCCAGCAGCCTCCTAGGCGGCACAGATACGCAGTATTTT. It is translated as CASSLLGGTDTQYF.

V gene TRBV6-2 or TRBV6-3 combines with J gene TRBJ2-7; 7 bases line up with TRBD2. Germline V lookup: CDR1 MNHEY, CDR2 SVGEGT. J lost 0 bases, V lost 0 bases, and 11 bases had no gene match. The CDR3 extends over 18 amino acids. CDR3 DNA sequence: TGTGCCAGCAGTTACTCGACGGCGGGAGCAGGGAGCTCCTACGAGCAGTACTTC. Amino acids: CASSYSTAGAGSSYEQYF.

V is TRBV19 and J is TRBJ2-3; 9 positions agree with TRBD2. V gave up 5 bases and J gave up 3 bases; unmatched junction bases: 3. Germline V CDR1 and CDR2: LNHDA, SQIVND (reference sequence). This CDR3 comprises 14 residues. CDR3 nucleotide sequence: TGTGCCAGTAGTCCCGGACTAGCGACAGATACGCAGTATTTT. Translating gives CASSPGLATDTQYF.

CDR3 nucleotide sequence: TGTGCCAGCTATCGGGGGGCAGGTGGTGAGCAGTTCTTC. It codes for CASYRGAGGEQFF. The chain couples TRBV28 to TRBJ2-1; a possible D gene is TRBD2 (7 bases). This CDR3 is 13 amino acids long. Germline V CDR1 and CDR2: MDHEN, SYDVKM. Between the trimmed V and J ends, which lost 8 bases and 9 bases, there was a span of 17 bases.

V and J are TRBV4-3 and TRBJ2-1; D might be TRBD2 (6 bases). V shed 2 bases and J shed 8 bases, with 22 bases lying between them. The germline V gene has CDR1 LGHNA and CDR2 YSLEER. CDR3 length: 17 residues. The CDR3 loop reads CASSQWLVTGAFDEQFF. CDR3 bases: TGCGCCAGCAGCCAATGGCTCGTGACGGGAGCTTTCGATGAGCAGTTCTTC.

This clone was counted a few times. This chain joins TRBV10-3 and TRBJ1-6; a weak D match, TRBD1 (5 bases). V was shortened by 5 bases and J by 4 bases, with 15 bases between the two germline ends. CDR1 is ENHRY and CDR2 is SYGVKD in the germline V gene. The CDR3 has 16 amino acids. This CDR3 reads CAISSVGLSYNSPLHF. The DNA of the CDR3 is TGTGCCATCAGTTCTGTGGGACTGAGTTATAATTCACCCCTCCACTTT.

V is TRBV28 and J is TRBJ2-7; TRBD1 aligns across 12 bases. The CDR3 consists of 16 residues. Germline loops: CDR1 MDHEN, CDR2 SYDVKM. V shed 5 bases, J shed 5 bases, and the junction held 10 bases outside the gene matches. The CDR3 region has the DNA TGTGCCAGCAGTGTTCCCGGGACAGGGGGCTATGACGAGCAGTACTTC. This gives the protein CASSVPGTGGYDEQYF.

The rearrangement joins TRBV28 to TRBJ2-7; 10 bases map to TRBD2. With 3 bases clipped from V and 9 bases from J, the junction kept 5 bases outside the gene matches. Germline V CDR1 and CDR2: MDHEN, SYDVKM. This CDR3 contains 13 residues. The chain's CDR3 is CASSFGLAGVQYF. The CDR3 bases are TGTGCCAGCAGTTTCGGGCTAGCGGGAGTGCAGTACTTC.

The J gene is TRBJ2-1, the V gene TRBV7-6, with 7 bases matching TRBD1. The trim removed 5 bases at V and 0 bases at J, leaving 4 bases unmatched. In germline, CDR1 is SGHVS, CDR2 FNYEAQ. This CDR3 is built from 15 residues. The CDR3 region is CASSPRDSSYNEQFF. The CDR3 DNA reads TGTGCCAGCAGCCCTCGGGACAGCTCCTACAATGAGCAGTTCTTC.

J is TRBJ1-4 and V is TRBV7-2; unclear D gene. V gave up 5 bases and J gave up 1 base, with 14 bases separating them. The CDR3 extends over 16 amino acids. Germline V CDR1 and CDR2: SGHTA, FQGNSA. CDR3 nucleotides: TGTGCCAGCAGCGAGGGCGGCGGTCGAACTAATGAAAAACTGTTTTTT. Translated, it gives CASSEGGGRTNEKLFF.